This T cell receptor beta chain was identified in a study of cytomegalovirus exposure and HLA in healthy donors. Findings of the study overall: Researchers reportedly found TCR beta sequences accurately predicted most subjects' HLA-A and HLA-B alleles.

As for this clone: Its matching antigen is unknown.

13 Jbeta primers and 60 Vbeta primers were used for the PCR. Here immunoSEQ multiplex PCR was the method, and the copy in TCRdb shows in-frame clones only, minus some. The sample comprises under 200,000 clones, about 62% of which are singletons, and less than 3% rests with the top ten. The CDR3 is made up of 16 amino acids. With 4 bases clipped from V and 5 bases from J, the junction kept 5 bases outside the gene matches. CDR1 is MNHNS and CDR2 is SASEGT in the germline V gene. The TCR was taken from a man in his forties or fifties in good health and CMV-seronegative. This sequence joins TRBV6-1 and TRBJ2-1; 13 nucleotides align to TRBD2. The specimen was PBMCs. The chain's CDR3 is CASSARLAGGHNEQFF. CDR3 nucleotides: TGTGCCAGCAGTGCTAGACTAGCGGGGGGACACAATGAGCAGTTCTTC.